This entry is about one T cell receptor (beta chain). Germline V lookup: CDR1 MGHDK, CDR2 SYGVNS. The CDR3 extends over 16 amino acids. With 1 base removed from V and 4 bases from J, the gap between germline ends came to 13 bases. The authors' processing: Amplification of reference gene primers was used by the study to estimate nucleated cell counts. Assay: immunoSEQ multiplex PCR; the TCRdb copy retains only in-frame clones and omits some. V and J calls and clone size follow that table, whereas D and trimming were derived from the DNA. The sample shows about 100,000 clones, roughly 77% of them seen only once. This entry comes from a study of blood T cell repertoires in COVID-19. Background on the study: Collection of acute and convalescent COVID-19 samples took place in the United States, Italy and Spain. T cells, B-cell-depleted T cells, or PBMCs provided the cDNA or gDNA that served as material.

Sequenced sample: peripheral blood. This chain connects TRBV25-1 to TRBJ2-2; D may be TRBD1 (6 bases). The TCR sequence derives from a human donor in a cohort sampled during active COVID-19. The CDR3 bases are TGTGCCAGCAGTGAATCATCTGGGACACCCACCGGGGAGCTGTTTTTT. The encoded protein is CASSESSGTPTGELFF. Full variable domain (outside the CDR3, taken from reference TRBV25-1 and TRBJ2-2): EADIYQTPRYLVIGTGKKITLECSQTMGHDKMYWYQQDPGMELHLIHYSYGVNSTEKGDLSSESTVSRIRTEHFPLTLESARPSHTSQYLCASSESSGTPTGELFFGEGSRLTVL.